A selection of T cell receptor beta chains follows, all from one sample in a study of cytomegalovirus exposure and HLA in healthy donors. Produced via immunoSEQ multiplex PCR; TCRdb's table is partial and in-frame only. The table shows about 110,000 clones, with around 75% occurring only once. Sample: PBMCs. All receptors come from a man under 40 in good health and CMV-seropositive. CDR3s include the opening cysteine and the closing phenylalanine or tryptophan. The D gene is left open where the match is weak. The size entry is marked missing in some rows and otherwise reads once, few, many or a size class.

J	D	length	V	size	CDR3	DNA
TRBJ2-7	NA	13	TRBV6-5	NA	CASSSRDSYEQYF	TGTGCCAGCAGTTCCCGGGACTCCTACGAGCAGTACTTC
TRBJ1-3	NA	17	TRBV5-1	few	CASSLFGGTISGNTIYF	TGCGCCAGCAGCTTGTTCGGGGGAACTATCTCTGGAAACACCATATATTTT
TRBJ2-5	NA	12	TRBV10-3	few	CAIKDSGETQYF	TGTGCCATCAAGGACAGTGGAGAGACCCAGTACTTC
TRBJ1-2	NA	15	TRBV6-5	NA	CASTKTGGVNYGYTF	TGTGCCAGCACCAAAACGGGGGGAGTGAACTATGGCTACACCTTC
TRBJ2-7	NA	17	TRBV5-1	NA	CASSLRGRDGRSYEQYF	TGCGCCAGCAGCTTGCGGGGTCGGGACGGGAGAAGCTACGAGCAGTACTTC
TRBJ2-5	NA	15	TRBV5-1	NA	CASSLGTEYQETQYF	TGCGCCAGCAGCTTGGGGACAGAGTACCAAGAGACCCAGTACTTC
TRBJ2-7	TRBD1	12	TRBV6-5	few	CASGDRGYEQYF	TGTGCCAGCGGGGACAGGGGATACGAGCAGTACTTC
TRBJ2-5	TRBD2	15	TRBV29-1	NA	CSVEGWGGGGQTQYF	TGCAGCGTTGAAGGCTGGGGCGGGGGGGGGCAGACCCAGTACTTC
TRBJ2-3	TRBD2	15	TRBV2	NA	CASSEAGGYTDTQYF	TGTGCCAGCAGTGAAGCGGGGGGGTACACAGATACGCAGTATTTT
TRBJ1-1	TRBD1	13	TRBV4-1	NA	CASSRDRVTEAFF	TGCGCCAGCAGCAGGGACAGGGTCACTGAAGCTTTCTTT
TRBJ2-2	TRBD2	13	TRBV27	NA	CASRASGTGELFF	TGTGCCAGCAGGGCTAGCGGGACCGGGGAGCTGTTTTTT
TRBJ2-5	NA	14	TRBV5-1	once	CASSLGGLRETQYF	TGCGCCAGCAGCTTGGGGGGGCTCCGGGAGACCCAGTACTTC
TRBJ1-5	NA	13	TRBV7-3	NA	CASSLTRDQPQHF	TGTGCCAGCAGCTTAACCCGAGATCAGCCCCAGCATTTT
TRBJ1-1	NA	16	TRBV7-6	NA	CASSPSRDTLNTEAFF	TGTGCCAGCAGCCCCTCCCGGGACACGTTGAACACTGAAGCTTTCTTT
TRBJ2-5	NA	13	TRBV6-5	NA	CASRTVRRQTQYF	TGTGCCAGCAGAACAGTAAGACGGCAGACCCAGTACTTC
TRBJ1-4	NA	15	TRBV2	NA	CASRVDRWGNEKLFF	TGTGCCAGCAGGGTCGACAGGTGGGGTAATGAAAAACTGTTTTTT
TRBJ1-3	NA	14	TRBV2	NA	CASSGRVAGNTIYF	TGTGCCAGCAGTGGACGGGTTGCTGGAAACACCATATATTTT
TRBJ1-5	TRBD1	14	TRBV7-8	NA	CASSPTGGNQPQHF	TGTGCCAGCAGCCCCACAGGGGGCAATCAGCCCCAGCATTTT
TRBJ2-2	TRBD2	15	TRBV2	NA	CASRIAGDNTGELFF	TGTGCCAGCAGAATAGCGGGGGATAACACCGGGGAGCTGTTTTTT
TRBJ2-1	TRBD2	15	TRBV7-3	NA	CASSLGQGLAHEQFF	TGTGCCAGCAGCTTGGGGCAAGGACTAGCCCATGAGCAGTTCTTC
TRBJ1-1	TRBD1	13	TRBV7-3	NA	CASSSTGGGEAFF	TGTGCCAGCAGCTCCACAGGGGGCGGTGAAGCTTTCTTT
TRBJ2-5	TRBD1	15	TRBV11-1	NA	CASRTGGWSGETQYF	TGTGCCAGCAGAACAGGGGGCTGGTCAGGAGAGACCCAGTACTTC
TRBJ2-6	NA	15	TRBV30	NA	CAWTPPGSGANVLTF	TGTGCCTGGACCCCCCCGGGGTCCGGGGCCAACGTCCTGACTTTC
TRBJ1-2	NA	14	TRBV4-3	NA	CASSLKDGVRGYTF	TGCGCCAGCAGCCTAAAGGACGGGGTGAGAGGCTACACCTTC
TRBJ2-7	TRBD1	16	TRBV5-1	NA	CASSLGETGIVYEQYF	TGCGCCAGCAGCTTGGGAGAGACAGGGATTGTCTACGAGCAGTACTTC
TRBJ2-3	NA	13	TRBV18	NA	CASSPGMVDTQYF	TGTGCCAGCTCACCTGGCATGGTGGATACGCAGTATTTT
TRBJ2-2	NA	14	TRBV23-1	NA	CASSRTGKGGELFF	TGCGCCAGCAGCCGAACAGGGAAGGGCGGGGAGCTGTTTTTT
TRBJ2-2	NA	15	TRBV5-1	NA	CASSSGDRNTGELFF	TGCGCCAGCAGCTCAGGTGACAGGAACACCGGGGAGCTGTTTTTT
TRBJ2-3	NA	13	TRBV13	NA	CASKERGTDTQYF	TGTGCCAGCAAGGAGCGGGGCACAGATACGCAGTATTTT
TRBJ2-3	NA	14	TRBV10-3	NA	CASRGAGGTDTQYF	TGTGCCTCCAGGGGGGCAGGGGGCACAGATACGCAGTATTTT
TRBJ1-2	TRBD1	15	TRBV7-8	NA	CASSLERGLVYGYTF	TGTGCCAGCAGCTTAGAGAGGGGGCTGGTCTATGGCTACACCTTC
TRBJ1-1	NA	14	TRBV7-9	few	CASSLPTGITEAFF	TGTGCCAGCAGCCTACCGACAGGAATCACTGAAGCTTTCTTT
TRBJ2-1	TRBD2	17	TRBV19	NA	CATLAGGRSPLYNEQFF	TGTGCCACGTTAGCGGGGGGGCGGTCTCCTCTCTACAATGAGCAGTTCTTC
TRBJ1-6	NA	12	TRBV25-1	NA	CASLRGNSPLHF	TGTGCCAGTCTACGGGGAAATTCCCCCCTCCACTTT
TRBJ2-3	NA	12	TRBV5-6	NA	CASSSQVNTQYF	TGTGCCAGCAGCTCACAGGTGAATACGCAGTATTTT
TRBJ1-1	NA	12	TRBV5-1	NA	CASSRWGAEAFF	TGCGCCAGCAGCCGATGGGGAGCTGAAGCTTTCTTT
TRBJ2-7	NA	14	TRBV5-4	NA	CASSPRTETYEQYF	TGTGCCAGCAGCCCCCGGACAGAGACCTACGAGCAGTACTTC
TRBJ2-7	TRBD2	16	TRBV7-2	NA	CASSLSRAGGLYEQYF	TGTGCCAGCAGCTTGTCAAGAGCGGGGGGTCTCTACGAGCAGTACTTC
TRBJ1-3	NA	15	TRBV2	NA	CASSLQGSPGNTIYF	TGTGCCAGCAGTCTACAGGGATCTCCCGGAAACACCATATATTTT
TRBJ2-1	NA	15	TRBV6-6	few	CASSYSLGLAAEQFF	TGTGCCAGCAGTTACTCCCTCGGGCTAGCCGCTGAGCAGTTCTTC
TRBJ2-1	TRBD1	14	TRBV9	NA	CASSPRTGNNEQFF	TGTGCCAGCAGCCCAAGGACAGGGAACAATGAGCAGTTCTTC
TRBJ1-6	NA	13	TRBV29-1	NA	CSVQEVSNSPLHF	TGCAGCGTGCAGGAGGTTTCGAATTCACCCCTCCACTTT